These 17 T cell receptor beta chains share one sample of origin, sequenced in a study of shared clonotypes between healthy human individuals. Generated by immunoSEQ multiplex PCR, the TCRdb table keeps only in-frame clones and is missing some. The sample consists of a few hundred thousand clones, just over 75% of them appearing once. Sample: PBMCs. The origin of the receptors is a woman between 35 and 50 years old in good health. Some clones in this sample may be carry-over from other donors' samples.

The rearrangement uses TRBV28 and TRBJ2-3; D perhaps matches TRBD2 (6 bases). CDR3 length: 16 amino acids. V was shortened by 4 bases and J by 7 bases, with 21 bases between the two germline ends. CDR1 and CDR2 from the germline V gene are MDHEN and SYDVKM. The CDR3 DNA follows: TGTGCCAGCAGTTCTATCCTACGGCGGGAAGAATATACGCAGTATTTT. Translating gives CASSSILRREEYTQYF.

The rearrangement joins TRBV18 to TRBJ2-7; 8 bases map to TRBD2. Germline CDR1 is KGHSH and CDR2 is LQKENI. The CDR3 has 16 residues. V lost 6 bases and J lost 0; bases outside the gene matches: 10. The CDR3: CASSITSGLSSYEQYF. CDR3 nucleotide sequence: TGTGCCAGCTCCATTACTAGCGGTTTAAGCTCCTACGAGCAGTACTTC.

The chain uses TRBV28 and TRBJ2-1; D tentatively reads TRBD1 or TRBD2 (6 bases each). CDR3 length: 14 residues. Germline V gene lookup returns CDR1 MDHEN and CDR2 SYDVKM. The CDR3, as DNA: TGTGCTGCTGCCGGGGGCATAGCCTACAATGAGCAGTTCTTC. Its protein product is CAAAGGIAYNEQFF.

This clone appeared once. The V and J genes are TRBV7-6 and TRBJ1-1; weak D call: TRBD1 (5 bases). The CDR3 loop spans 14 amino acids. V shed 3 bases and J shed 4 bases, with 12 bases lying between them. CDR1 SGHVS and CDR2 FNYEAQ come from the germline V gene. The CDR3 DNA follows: TGTGCCAGCAGCTTTGGGGAGGGGTCCACTGAAGCTTTCTTT. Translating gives CASSFGEGSTEAFF.

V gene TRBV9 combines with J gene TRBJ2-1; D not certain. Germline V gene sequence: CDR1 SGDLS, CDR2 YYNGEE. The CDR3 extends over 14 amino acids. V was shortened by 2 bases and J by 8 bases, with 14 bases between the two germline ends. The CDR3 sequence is CASSVGAGADEQFF. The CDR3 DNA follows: TGTGCCAGCAGCGTGGGCGCTGGAGCCGATGAGCAGTTCTTC.

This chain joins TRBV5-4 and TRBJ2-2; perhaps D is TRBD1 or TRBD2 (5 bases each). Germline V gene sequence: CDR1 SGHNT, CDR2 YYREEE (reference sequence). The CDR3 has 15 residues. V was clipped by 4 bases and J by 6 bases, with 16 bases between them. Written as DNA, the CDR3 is TGTGCCAGCAGCGATCGTCGGCAGGGAGCCGGGGAGCTGTTTTTT. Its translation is CASSDRRQGAGELFF.

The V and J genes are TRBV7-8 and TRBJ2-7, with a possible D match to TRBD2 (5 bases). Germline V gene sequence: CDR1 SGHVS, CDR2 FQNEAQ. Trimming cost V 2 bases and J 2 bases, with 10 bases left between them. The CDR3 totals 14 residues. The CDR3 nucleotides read TGTGCCAGCAGCTTACGGCCTAGCCCCTACGAGCAGTACTTC. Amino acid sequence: CASSLRPSPYEQYF.

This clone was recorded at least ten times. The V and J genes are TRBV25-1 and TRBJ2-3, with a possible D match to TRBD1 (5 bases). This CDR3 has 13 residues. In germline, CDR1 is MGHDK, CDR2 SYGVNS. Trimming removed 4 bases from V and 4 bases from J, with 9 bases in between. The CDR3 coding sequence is TGTGCCAGCAGTGCCCAGGGCGCAGATACGCAGTATTTT. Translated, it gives CASSAQGADTQYF.

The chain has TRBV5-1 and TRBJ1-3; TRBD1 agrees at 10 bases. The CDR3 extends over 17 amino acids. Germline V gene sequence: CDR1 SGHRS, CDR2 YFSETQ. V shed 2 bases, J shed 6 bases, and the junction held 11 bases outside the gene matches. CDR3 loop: CASSLTPPTGGENTIYF. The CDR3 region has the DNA TGCGCCAGCAGCTTAACCCCCCCGACAGGGGGCGAAAACACCATATATTTT.

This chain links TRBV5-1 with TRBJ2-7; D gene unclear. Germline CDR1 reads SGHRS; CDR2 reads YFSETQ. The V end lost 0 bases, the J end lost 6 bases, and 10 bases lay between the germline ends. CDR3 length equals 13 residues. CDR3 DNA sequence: TGCGCCAGCAGCTTGGGGGCGAGCTCCGAGCAGTACTTC. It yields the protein CASSLGASSEQYF.

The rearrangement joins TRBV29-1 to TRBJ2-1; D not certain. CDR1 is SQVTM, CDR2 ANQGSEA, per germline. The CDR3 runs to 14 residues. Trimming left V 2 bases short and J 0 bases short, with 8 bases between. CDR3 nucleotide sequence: TGCAGCGTTGAACTGGCGAGCTCCTACAATGAGCAGTTCTTC. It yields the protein CSVELASSYNEQFF.

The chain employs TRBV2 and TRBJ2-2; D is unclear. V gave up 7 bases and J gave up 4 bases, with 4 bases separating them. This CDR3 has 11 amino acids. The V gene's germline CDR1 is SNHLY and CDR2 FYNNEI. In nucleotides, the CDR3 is TGTGCCAGCACCAGCACCGGGGAGCTGTTTTTT. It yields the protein CASTSTGELFF.

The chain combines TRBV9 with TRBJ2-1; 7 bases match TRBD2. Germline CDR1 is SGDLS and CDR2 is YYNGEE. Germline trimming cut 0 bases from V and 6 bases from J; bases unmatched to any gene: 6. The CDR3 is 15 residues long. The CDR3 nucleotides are TGTGCCAGCAGCGTAGTGAGTGGGAGGGCCAATGAGCAGTTCTTC. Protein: CASSVVSGRANEQFF.

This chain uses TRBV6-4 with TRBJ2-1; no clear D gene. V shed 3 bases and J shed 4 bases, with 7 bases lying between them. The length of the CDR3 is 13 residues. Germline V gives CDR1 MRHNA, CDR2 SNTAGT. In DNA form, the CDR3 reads TGTGCCAGCAGTGAGGCGGAATACAATGAGCAGTTCTTC. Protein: CASSEAEYNEQFF.

The CDR3 sequence: CATLGRAEQFF. The CDR3 DNA sequence: TGTGCCACCCTGGGGAGGGCTGAGCAGTTCTTC. This rearrangement joins TRBV28 to TRBJ2-1; 7 bases are shared with TRBD2. Germline CDR1 is MDHEN and CDR2 is SYDVKM. This CDR3 has 11 amino acids. The V gene end was trimmed by 10 bases and the J gene end by 9 bases; junction bases not matched to a gene: 6.

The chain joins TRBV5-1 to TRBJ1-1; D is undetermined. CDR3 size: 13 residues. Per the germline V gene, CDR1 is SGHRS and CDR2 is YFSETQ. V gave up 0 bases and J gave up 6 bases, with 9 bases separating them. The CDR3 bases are TGCGCCAGCAGCTTGGGTGCAAGGGCTGAAGCTTTCTTT. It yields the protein CASSLGARAEAFF.

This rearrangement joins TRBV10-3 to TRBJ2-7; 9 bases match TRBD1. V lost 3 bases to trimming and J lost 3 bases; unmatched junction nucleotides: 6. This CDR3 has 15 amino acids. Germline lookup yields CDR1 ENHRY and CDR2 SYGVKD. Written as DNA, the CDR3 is TGTGCCATCAGTGATACGGGGACAGGGATCTACGAGCAGTACTTC. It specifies CAISDTGTGIYEQYF.